This T cell receptor (beta chain) was captured in a study of Ad26.COV2.S vaccination and SARS-CoV-2 variants (dated by TCRdb to about 2021). At the level of the whole study: Vaccine-arm donors were drawn from COV1001, a multicentre, randomized, double-blind, placebo-controlled phase I-IIa trial of Ad26.COV2.S in healthy adults. Ad26.COV2.S was given intramuscularly at 5x10^10 or 1x10^11 viral particles, as a single shot or as two shots 56 days apart. The specificity and breadth of SARS-CoV-2-reactive T cell receptors after Ad26.COV2.S vaccination were assessed by TCRbeta repertoire sequencing. A total of about 30 samples were included in the TCR-sequenced set, comprising around 19 Ad26.COV2.S vaccine recipients, 5 placebo recipients and 8 SARS-CoV-2 convalescent individuals. Trial participants were randomized into five groups of five, in which low-dose or high-dose Ad26.COV2.S was given once or twice, or placebo was given on both occasions. Investigators did not know the trial group allocation while performing experiments and assessing outcomes.

Explained via the paper, the treatment or condition label denotes: about 20 received Ad26.COV2.S at low or high dose, single or two shots; about 5 received placebo; per-sample allocation not given. Repertoires of vaccine and placebo recipients were sequenced from samples collected on day 63 after the first injection. In Cohort 1b, about two dozen adults aged 18-55 years were enrolled at a single site in Boston, USA, between 29 July and 7 August 2020. Ad26.COV2.S consisted of a replication-incompetent adenovirus type 26 vector by which a prefusion-stabilized SARS-CoV-2 spike protein from the original Wuhan strain was expressed. Concerning this clone: This receptor's antigen is unknown. No much larger clone is present one base from it, and per-base qualities are unavailable.

TCRbeta CDR3 regions were sequenced with the immunoSEQ Assay. After extraction, genomic DNA underwent amplification by bias-controlled multiplex PCR, followed by high-throughput sequencing. As for the authors' bioinformatics: To quantify the absolute abundance of each unique TCRbeta CDR3 region, sequences were collapsed and filtered. T cell fraction was estimated by normalization of TCRbeta template counts to usable DNA, with usable DNA being measured through amplification of reference genes present in all nucleated cells. Repertoire TCRs were annotated as SARS-CoV-2-specific when V gene, CDR3 amino acid sequence and J gene were exactly matched to a known reactive TCR set. MIRA supplied the reference SARS-CoV-2 TCR set, which was filtered for enrichment in COVID-19-positive ImmuneCODE repertoires so that public or cross-reactive TCRs were removed. Based on the MIRA antigens, annotated TCRs were further analysed at the level of specific ORF or position within ORF. Breadth was defined as annotated unique rearrangements over total unique productive rearrangements; depth was the summed frequency of those rearrangements. Two-sided Wilcoxon rank-sum tests were applied when comparing TCR breadth between groups. Held by TCRdb, this immuneACCESS table contains in-frame sequences only and omits some clones. Under half of the omission traces to an unresolved V gene where checked; the cause of the rest is unknown. V, J and clone size were drawn from that table, and D and trimming were deduced from the DNA. In this sample the table shows 510,000 or so clones, roughly nine tenths of which occur a single time. The ten largest clones take up roughly 13% of the sample.

Overall study results and their limits: Non-spike TCR breadth was comparable between vaccine and placebo recipients, consistent with the vaccine containing only spike. Higher spike-specific TCR breadth was observed in Ad26.COV2.S recipients than in placebo recipients (P = 0.0014). The study was not powered to compare responses between vaccine doses or regimens. After vaccination, spike-specific CD8+ and CD4+ T cell responses were reported to show substantial breadth. The authors noted that the TCR breadth and depth analyses may have underestimated total T cell responses.

Sequenced here: peripheral blood, sampled in a trial of Ad26.COV2.S vaccine versus placebo. The source of this sequence is a person aged 18-60 years who received the Ad26.COV2.S COVID-19 vaccine or a placebo.

The CDR3 is CASSFGGPGQGFYEQYF. The sequence in DNA is TGCGCCAGCAGCTTCGGAGGACCGGGACAGGGATTCTACGAGCAGTACTTC. The V and J segments used are TRBV5-1 and TRBJ2-7, with 9 junctional bases fitting TRBD1. Taken from the germline V gene, the CDR1 and CDR2 loops are SGHRS and YFSETQ. The CDR3 starts with the cysteine, ends with the phenylalanine, and has 17 residues. Solely the CDR3 DNA is kept, with 51 bases framed from the first base. Unmatched junction bases come to 12, with V trimmed by 2 bases and J by 3 bases.